This T cell receptor (beta chain) was profiled in a study of T cell changes during pregnancy in multiple sclerosis. Sequencing used immunoSEQ multiplex PCR; TCRdb keeps in-frame clones, though not all of them. Of tens of thousands of clones in the sample, 90% to 95% were seen once. Germline V lookup: CDR1 LNHDA, CDR2 SQIVND (reference sequence). The CDR3 runs to 16 residues. V shed 4 bases, J shed 2 bases, and the junction held 9 bases outside the gene matches. Sequencing used CD8+ T cells from peripheral blood mononuclear cells, obtained in the third trimester of pregnancy. The chain uses TRBV19 and TRBJ1-1, with 8 bases lining up with TRBD1. The clonotype originates from a female donor with multiple sclerosis, enrolled in a pregnancy study. In DNA form, the CDR3 reads TGTGCCAGTAGTACCACAGGGGGGGGAGTCAACACTGAAGCTTTCTTT. Translation: CASSTTGGGVNTEAFF. The whole variable domain, remainder taken from reference TRBV19 and TRBJ1-1, is DGGITQSPKYLFRKEGQNVTLSCEQNLNHDAMYWYRQDPGQGLRLIYYSQIVNDFQKGDIAEGYSVSREKKESFPLTVTSAQKNPTAFYLCASSTTGGGVNTEAFFGQGTRLTVV.